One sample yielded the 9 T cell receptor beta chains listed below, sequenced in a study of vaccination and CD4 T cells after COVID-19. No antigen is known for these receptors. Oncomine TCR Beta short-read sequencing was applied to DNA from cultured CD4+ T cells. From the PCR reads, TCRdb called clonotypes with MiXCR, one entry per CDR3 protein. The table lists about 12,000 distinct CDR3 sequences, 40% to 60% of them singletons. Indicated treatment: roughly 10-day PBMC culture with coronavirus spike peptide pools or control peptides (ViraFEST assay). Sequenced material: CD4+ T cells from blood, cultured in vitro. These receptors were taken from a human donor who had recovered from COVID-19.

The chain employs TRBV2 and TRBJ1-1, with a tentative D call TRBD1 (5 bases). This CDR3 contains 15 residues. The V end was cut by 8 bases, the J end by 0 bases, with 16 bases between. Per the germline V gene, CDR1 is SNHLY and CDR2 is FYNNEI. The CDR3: CASRVGRTMNTEAFF. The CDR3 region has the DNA TGTGCCAGCCGAGTGGGGCGGACCATGAACACTGAAGCTTTCTTT. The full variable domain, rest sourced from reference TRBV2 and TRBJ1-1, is EPEVTQTPSHQVTQMGQEVILRCVPISNHLYFYWYRQILGQKVEFLVSFYNNEISEKSEIFDDQFSVERPDGSNFTLKIRSTKLEDSAMYFCASRVGRTMNTEAFFGQGTRLTVV.

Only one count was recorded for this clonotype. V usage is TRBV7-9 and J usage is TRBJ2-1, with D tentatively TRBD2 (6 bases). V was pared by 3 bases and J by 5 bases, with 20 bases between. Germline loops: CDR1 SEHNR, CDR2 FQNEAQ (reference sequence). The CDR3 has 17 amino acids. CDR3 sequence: CASSFPRRLGINNEQFF. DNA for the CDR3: TGTGCCAGCAGCTTCCCCCGGAGACTAGGGATAAACAATGAGCAGTTCTTC.

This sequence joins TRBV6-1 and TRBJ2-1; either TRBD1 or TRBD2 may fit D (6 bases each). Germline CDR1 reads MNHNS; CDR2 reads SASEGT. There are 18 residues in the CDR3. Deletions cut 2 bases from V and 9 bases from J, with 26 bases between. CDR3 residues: CASSEIGRGGAGIGEQFF. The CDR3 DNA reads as TGTGCCAGCAGTGAAATCGGCAGGGGAGGCGCTGGGATAGGTGAGCAGTTCTTC.

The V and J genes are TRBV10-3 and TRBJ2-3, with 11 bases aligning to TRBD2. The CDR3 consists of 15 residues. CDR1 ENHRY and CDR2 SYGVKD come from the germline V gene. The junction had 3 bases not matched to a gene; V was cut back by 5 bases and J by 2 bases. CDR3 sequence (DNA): TGTGCCATCAGTCCGGGACTAGCGGACACAGATACGCAGTATTTT. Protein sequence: CAISPGLADTDTQYF.

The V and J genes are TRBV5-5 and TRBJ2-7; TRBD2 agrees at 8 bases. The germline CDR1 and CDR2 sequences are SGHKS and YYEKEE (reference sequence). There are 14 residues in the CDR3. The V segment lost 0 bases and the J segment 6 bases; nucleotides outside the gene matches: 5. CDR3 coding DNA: TGTGCCAGCAGCTTGGCGGGCGGGGGGTTCGAGCAGTACTTC. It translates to CASSLAGGGFEQYF.

The CDR3 sequence: CASGRGRGFGYTF. DNA of the CDR3: TGTGCCAGTGGGCGGGGCAGGGGCTTTGGCTACACCTTC. This chain connects TRBV19 to TRBJ1-2, with D possibly matching TRBD1 (6 bases). Germline lookup yields CDR1 LNHDA and CDR2 SQIVND (reference sequence). The CDR3 covers 13 residues. V was pared by 8 bases and J by 7 bases, with 17 bases between.

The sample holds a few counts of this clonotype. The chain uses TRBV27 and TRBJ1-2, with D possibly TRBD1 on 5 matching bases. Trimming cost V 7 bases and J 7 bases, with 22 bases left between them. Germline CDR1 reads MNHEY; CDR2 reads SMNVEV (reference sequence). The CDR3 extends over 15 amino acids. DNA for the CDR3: TGTGCCAGCAAGCCCCATGGGCAGGGAAATTCTGGCTACACCTTC. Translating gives CASKPHGQGNSGYTF.

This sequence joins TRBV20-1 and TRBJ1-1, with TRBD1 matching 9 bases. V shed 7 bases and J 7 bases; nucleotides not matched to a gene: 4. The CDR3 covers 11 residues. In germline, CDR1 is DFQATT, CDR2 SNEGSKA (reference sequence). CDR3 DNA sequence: TGCAGTGTACAGGGGGCCATTGAAGCTTTCTTT. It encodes CSVQGAIEAFF.

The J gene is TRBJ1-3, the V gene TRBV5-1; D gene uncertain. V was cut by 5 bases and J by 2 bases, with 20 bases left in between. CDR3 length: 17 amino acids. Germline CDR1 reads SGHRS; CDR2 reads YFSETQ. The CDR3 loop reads CASSRTSSQPAGNTIYF. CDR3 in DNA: TGCGCCAGCAGTCGCACGTCGTCCCAGCCCGCTGGAAACACCATATATTTT.